The next 23 T cell receptor beta chains were all read from a single sample in a study of blood T cell repertoires in COVID-19. The data were produced by immunoSEQ multiplex PCR, yet TCRdb's version contains in-frame clones alone and is incomplete. The sample lists tens of thousands of clones, more than 85% occurring once. The sample comprised peripheral blood. The receptors here all came from a man aged 45 to 65 with active COVID-19.

V and J are TRBV28 and TRBJ2-3, with D hard to call. The CDR3 covers 16 residues. The germline CDR1 and CDR2 sequences are MDHEN and SYDVKM. The V and J ends lost 8 bases and 5 bases respectively, with 23 bases between them. In DNA form, the CDR3 reads TGTGCCAGCGGTAGTTCGGGTTTAGGTTGGAGAGATACGCAGTATTTT. It is translated as CASGSSGLGWRDTQYF.

This chain links TRBV7-7 with TRBJ2-7, with D maybe TRBD1 (5 bases). Germline V lookup: CDR1 SSHAT, CDR2 FNYEAQ (reference sequence). Trimming stripped 2 bases from V and 2 bases from J, with 7 bases between. The CDR3 covers 13 residues. The CDR3 loop is CASSLMTAYEQYF. In nucleotides, the CDR3 is TGTGCCAGCAGCTTAATGACAGCCTACGAGCAGTACTTC.

The chain combines TRBV6-5 with TRBJ2-2; D is ambiguous. The CDR3 consists of 16 residues. V lost 0 bases and J 6 bases, leaving 14 bases between the germline ends. CDR1 is MNHEY and CDR2 is SVGAGI in the germline V gene. The CDR3 loop is CASSYSISAGPGELFF. The CDR3 DNA reads as TGTGCCAGCAGTTACTCGATTTCCGCAGGCCCCGGGGAGCTGTTTTTT.

The V and J genes are TRBV4-2 and TRBJ1-2; no firm D call. CDR3 length: 13 amino acids. Germline V gene sequence: CDR1 LGHNA, CDR2 YNFKEQ. V lost 0 bases to trimming and J lost 12 bases, with 14 bases between them. CDR3 sequence (DNA): TGTGCCAGCAGCCAAGATCCGGCCAGCAGCGACACCTTC. This translates into CASSQDPASSDTF.

This clone appeared a single time. This CDR3 is CASSEVAGGTDTQYF. CDR3 DNA sequence: TGTGCCAGCAGTGAGGTAGCGGGGGGCACAGATACGCAGTATTTT. V gene TRBV6-1 combines with J gene TRBJ2-3, with 9 bases aligning to TRBD2. Germline CDR1 is MNHNS and CDR2 is SASEGT. CDR3 length: 15 amino acids. With V trimmed by 3 bases and J by 1 base, 2 bases remained unmatched.

The chain links TRBV27 to TRBJ1-2; D not resolved. Trimming took 5 bases from V and 0 from J, leaving 13 bases between them. The CDR3 has 15 residues. Germline CDR1 MNHEY, CDR2 SMNVEV (reference sequence). The CDR3 sequence is CASSKRSSANYGYTF. In nucleotides, the CDR3 is TGTGCCAGCAGTAAACGGTCATCTGCTAACTATGGCTACACCTTC.

The chain employs TRBV5-8 and TRBJ2-5, with 7 nucleotides matching TRBD1. CDR1 and CDR2 from the germline V gene are SGHTS and YDEGEE. The CDR3 totals 13 residues. V shed 5 bases, J shed 0 bases, and the junction held 1 base outside the gene matches. The CDR3 bases are TGTGCCAGCAGACAGGGGAACCAAGAGACCCAGTACTTC. Translation gives CASRQGNQETQYF.

This chain joins TRBV19 and TRBJ2-1, with no clear D. The CDR3 loop spans 12 amino acids. With 5 bases removed from V and 5 bases from J, the gap between germline ends came to 7 bases. Germline V gene lookup returns CDR1 LNHDA and CDR2 SQIVND (reference sequence). CDR3 nucleotides: TGTGCCAGTAGTCCAGGAAACAATGAGCAGTTCTTC. Protein product: CASSPGNNEQFF.

The rearrangement joins TRBV4-2 to TRBJ1-1; 9 bases agree with TRBD1. The V and J ends lost 5 bases and 1 base, in that order; junction bases with no gene match: 5. The CDR3 has 15 residues. Per germline, CDR1 LGHNA and CDR2 YNFKEQ. DNA for the CDR3: TGTGCCAGCAGCTCCCAGGACAGGGGGAACACTGAAGCTTTCTTT. This translates into CASSSQDRGNTEAFF.

This clone was observed once. This chain joins TRBV7-2 and TRBJ1-2, with D unresolved. Germline V gives CDR1 SGHTA, CDR2 FQGNSA. The CDR3 spans 13 residues. Between the trimmed V and J ends, which lost 0 bases and 2 bases, there was a span of 4 bases. The CDR3 DNA reads TGTGCCAGCAGCTTAGCGAGAAACTATGGCTACACCTTC. It yields the protein CASSLARNYGYTF.

This rearrangement joins TRBV4-1 to TRBJ1-1; the D is unclear. CDR3 size: 14 residues. The ends were cut back, 3 bases at V and 10 bases at J, with 18 bases in the middle. CDR1 and CDR2 (germline): MGHRA, YSYEKL. CDR3: CASSQGSVGLGAFF. In DNA, the CDR3 is TGCGCCAGCAGCCAGGGGAGCGTAGGGTTAGGAGCTTTCTTT.

The J gene is TRBJ2-7, the V gene TRBV6-5; a weak D match, TRBD1 (5 bases). Germline V gene sequence: CDR1 MNHEY, CDR2 SVGAGI. The CDR3 extends over 12 amino acids. Deletions cut 9 bases from V and 4 bases from J, with 13 bases between. The CDR3 nucleotides are TGTGCCAGTAGGGGCCATATTTACGAGCAGTACTTC. Its protein is CASRGHIYEQYF.

This clone was found once. The chain links TRBV3-1 (or the pseudogene TRBV3-2) to TRBJ1-3; a possible D gene is TRBD1 (5 bases). The length of the CDR3 is 20 residues. The V gene lost 4 bases and the J gene lost 4 bases, with 29 bases spanning the gap. Germline CDR1 is LGHDT and CDR2 is YNNKEL (reference sequence). The CDR3 here is CASSPSSLRDPGGGGNTIYF. The CDR3 region has the DNA TGTGCCAGCAGCCCCTCCTCCCTCCGGGACCCAGGTGGAGGGGGAAACACCATATATTTT.

CDR3 protein: CASSLSAGVRDTQYF. In nucleotides, the CDR3 is TGTGCCAGCAGTTTATCGGCGGGGGTTCGAGATACGCAGTATTTT. This chain links TRBV27 with TRBJ2-3; 7 bases map to TRBD2. The CDR3 is 15 residues long. Per the germline V gene, CDR1 is MNHEY and CDR2 is SMNVEV (reference sequence). With V trimmed by 0 bases and J by 5 bases, 5 bases remained unmatched.

The count of this clone is one. V is TRBV18 and J is TRBJ2-7; D possibly corresponds to TRBD2 (6 bases). Trimming removed 3 bases at V and 5 bases at J, with 20 bases between. The CDR3 is 16 amino acids. Per the germline V gene, CDR1 is KGHSH and CDR2 is LQKENI. The CDR3 DNA follows: TGTGCCAGCTCACCCTTTACTGTGGGGGGTCTAAACGAGCAGTACTTC. It translates to CASSPFTVGGLNEQYF.

V is TRBV28 and J is TRBJ1-2, with D tentatively TRBD1 (5 bases). The CDR3 is 14 residues long. Germline CDR1 MDHEN, CDR2 SYDVKM. The ends were cut back, 6 bases at V and 2 bases at J, with 13 bases in the middle. The CDR3 DNA reads as TGTGCCAGCAGGACAGCGGGGTCGAACTATGGCTACACCTTC. This translates into CASRTAGSNYGYTF.

The chain is built from TRBV3-1 (or the pseudogene TRBV3-2) and TRBJ2-3, with TRBD2 matching 16 bases. V lost 4 bases to trimming and J lost 5 bases; unmatched junction nucleotides: 12. The CDR3 has 19 residues. The germline V gene encodes CDR1 LGHDT and CDR2 YNNKEL (reference sequence). CDR3 DNA: TGTGCCAGCAGCCTAACAGTGGGACTAGCGGGAGGGCCGAAAGATACGCAGTATTTT. Translation: CASSLTVGLAGGPKDTQYF.

This chain links TRBV5-4 with TRBJ2-7; 8 bases are shared with TRBD2. The CDR3 contains 14 residues. Per germline, CDR1 SGHNT and CDR2 YYREEE (reference sequence). V shed 5 bases, J shed 4 bases, and the junction held 8 bases outside the gene matches. CDR3 loop: CASREAGAAYEQYF. CDR3 DNA: TGTGCCAGCAGAGAAGCGGGAGCGGCATACGAGCAGTACTTC.

This clone was recorded a few times. This sequence joins TRBV7-9 and TRBJ2-3; perhaps TRBD1 as D (5 bases). CDR1 is SEHNR, CDR2 FQNEAQ, per germline (reference sequence). The CDR3 has 15 residues. V was trimmed by 2 bases and J by 0 bases, leaving 9 bases between them. This chain's CDR3 is CASSLNQGSTDTQYF. CDR3 DNA: TGTGCCAGCAGCTTAAATCAGGGTAGCACAGATACGCAGTATTTT.

The V call is TRBV4-1, the J call TRBJ2-3; D is possibly TRBD1 (6 bases). Deletions cut 8 bases from V and 5 bases from J, with 20 bases between. Germline V gives CDR1 MGHRA, CDR2 YSYEKL. The CDR3 totals 15 residues. The CDR3 DNA sequence: TGCGCCAGCGGCTCCGGGACACCGCAAGGAGATACGCAGTATTTT. This encodes CASGSGTPQGDTQYF.

The table lists this clone with a few counts. This rearrangement joins TRBV12-3 or TRBV12-4 to TRBJ2-7, with D possibly being TRBD1 (5 bases). CDR3 length: 12 residues. With 5 bases removed from V and 4 bases from J, the gap between germline ends came to 9 bases. In nucleotides, the CDR3 is TGTGCCAGCAGTAGACAGTCGTACGAGCAGTACTTC. Residues: CASSRQSYEQYF.

The V gene is TRBV6-5, the J gene TRBJ2-7, with TRBD1 identical over 9 bases. Per germline, CDR1 MNHEY and CDR2 SVGAGI. The junction had 4 bases not matched to a gene; V was cut back by 4 bases and J by 6 bases. This CDR3 is built from 13 residues. In nucleotides, the CDR3 is TGTGCCAGCAGTTCCGGGACAGGGCTCGAGCAGTACTTC. Translated, it gives CASSSGTGLEQYF.

The chain carries TRBV11-2 and TRBJ2-1; 7 positions match TRBD2. The trim removed 6 bases at V and 15 bases at J, leaving 23 bases unmatched. Germline CDR1 and CDR2: SGHAT and FQNNGV. The CDR3 contains 16 residues. The CDR3 sequence: CASSLGRGGTTTWRFF. In nucleotides, the CDR3 is TGTGCCAGCAGTTTGGGGCGGGGCGGGACTACCACTTGGCGGTTCTTC.